This record concerns one T cell receptor (beta chain) sequence. Its antigen is not identified. This entry is derived from a study of shared clonotypes between healthy human individuals. Germline V CDR1 and CDR2: MNHEY, SMNVEV (reference sequence). This CDR3 is built from 17 residues. V gave up 2 bases and J gave up 5 bases; unmatched junction bases: 12. Overall study findings and caveats: When naive CD4 clonotypes were compared across several donors, 4% to 5.5% were shared. Generation probabilities were higher for clonotypes shared across all four sorted-subset donors than for unshared ones.

Template for every sorted-subset replicate PCR totaled approximately 0.2 ug DNA, about 30,000 T cell genomes. Libraries were prepared by immunoSEQ multiplex PCR; TCRdb keeps only in-frame clonotypes and omits some of them. The sample holds about 2.1 million clones; 93% are singletons and the top ten take less than 2%. Terminally differentiated effector memory CD45RA+ cells were left out of the naive CD8 fraction, which was CD45RO-negative and positively selected for CCR7. The source material was naive CD8+ T cells from PBMCs. This TCR was recovered from a young man in good health. Some clones in this sample may be carry-over from other donors' samples. The chain has TRBV27 and TRBJ2-5; 9 nucleotides agree with TRBD2. This CDR3 is CASSLVGASGIRETQYF. In DNA form, the CDR3 reads TGTGCCAGCAGTTTAGTCGGGGCTAGCGGGATACGGGAGACCCAGTACTTC.